The rows below give T cell receptor beta chains drawn from one sample of a study of cytomegalovirus exposure and HLA in healthy donors. TCRdb keeps only in-frame clones here, not all; method: immunoSEQ multiplex PCR. Among under 250,000 clones listed, around 90% were seen once. The sequencing input was PBMCs. These receptors came from a young woman in good health and CMV-seronegative. Each CDR3 is given with its conserved first and last residue. The D gene is left open where the match is weak. Part of the rows lack a size; the others show once, few, many or a class for expanded clones.

.	.	TRBV4-1	TRBJ1-1	TGCGCCAGCAGCCAGTCGACGGGGAACACTGAAGCTTTCTTT	CASSQSTGNTEAFF
.	.	TRBV7-2	TRBJ2-2	TGTGCCAGCAGCTTCATCCGGACCGGGGAGCTGTTTTTT	CASSFIRTGELFF
TRBD1	.	TRBV10-1	TRBJ2-5	TGCGCCAGCAGCCGGGACAGACCCCAAGAGACCCAGTACTTC	CASSRDRPQETQYF
TRBD2	.	TRBV11-1	TRBJ2-1	TGTGCCAGCAGCCCTTCGGGGGGTTTCAATGAGCAGTTCTTC	CASSPSGGFNEQFF
TRBD1	.	TRBV5-6	TRBJ2-7	TGTGCCAGCAGCTATGCAGGGGGCGCTTACGAGCAGTACTTC	CASSYAGGAYEQYF
TRBD2	.	TRBV7-9	TRBJ2-5	TGTGCCAGCAGCCCGACTAGCGGGACAGAGACCCAGTACTTC	CASSPTSGTETQYF
.	.	TRBV30	TRBJ2-2	TGTGCCTGGCCCCTTAATACCGGGGAGCTGTTTTTT	CAWPLNTGELFF
.	.	TRBV28	TRBJ2-7	TGTGCCAGTTCCATGCGCCAGGGAAGTTTAATCGAGCAGTACTTC	CASSMRQGSLIEQYF
.	.	TRBV6-1	TRBJ1-3	TGTGCCAGCAGTGAGATTGGACTCTCTGGAAACACCATATATTTT	CASSEIGLSGNTIYF
TRBD1	.	TRBV11-2	TRBJ2-5	TGTGCCAGCAGCTTAATGGACAGGGGACAAGAGACCCAGTACTTC	CASSLMDRGQETQYF
.	.	TRBV5-1	TRBJ2-5	TGCGCCAGCAGCTTGACGGGGAACGGGAAGCCCCAAGAGACCCAGTACTTC	CASSLTGNGKPQETQYF
.	.	TRBV28	TRBJ1-2	TGTGCCAGCAGTTTAGCCAGGAACTATGGCTACACCTTC	CASSLARNYGYTF
.	.	TRBV7-2	TRBJ2-2	TGTGCCAGCAGCTTAGCCCTAGTGGGCACCGGGGAGCTGTTTTTT	CASSLALVGTGELFF
TRBD2	.	TRBV9	TRBJ2-7	TGTGCCAGCAGCGTTAGAGGGCCTAGCGGGAGGAGCTCCTACGAGCAGTACTTC	CASSVRGPSGRSSYEQYF
.	.	TRBV5-6	TRBJ2-7	TGTGCCAGCAGCCCGGAGGCGACGCACGAGCAGTACTTC	CASSPEATHEQYF
TRBD2	.	TRBV7-9	TRBJ2-5	TGTGCCAGCAGCTTAGGCGGGAGGGAGACCCAGTACTTC	CASSLGGRETQYF
TRBD1	.	TRBV9	TRBJ1-2	TGTGCCAGCAGGGGGACAGACTATGGCTACACCTTC	CASRGTDYGYTF
.	.	TRBV20-1	TRBJ2-3	TGCAGTGCTAAGCTCACAGATACGCAGTATTTT	CSAKLTDTQYF
.	.	TRBV7-9	TRBJ1-1	TGTGCCAGCAGCCCGACAGCGAACACTGAAGCTTTCTTT	CASSPTANTEAFF
TRBD2	.	TRBV10-2	TRBJ2-1	TGCGCCAGCAGCCTTGGACTAGCGGGAGGGCGGGATGAGCAGTTCTTC	CASSLGLAGGRDEQFF
.	.	TRBV18	TRBJ2-7	TGTGCCAGCTCACCAAAGTTTCTACAGATCTACGAGCAGTACTTC	CASSPKFLQIYEQYF
.	.	TRBV5-1	TRBJ2-1	TGCGCCAGCAGCCCGGTAGGTCTCGGGAATGAGCAGTTCTTC	CASSPVGLGNEQFF
.	.	TRBV19	TRBJ2-2	TGTGCCAGTAGTATGATGTTCCGTGAGGCCGGGGAGCTGTTTTTT	CASSMMFREAGELFF
TRBD2	.	TRBV19	TRBJ2-5	TGTGCCAGTAGTATAAGTGGGCGTCTGGCGGGAGTGCAAGAGACCCAGTACTTC	CASSISGRLAGVQETQYF
.	.	TRBV19	TRBJ1-5	TGTGCCAGTAGGCAGCTCGGGGGCAATCAGCCCCAGCATTTT	CASRQLGGNQPQHF
TRBD1	few	TRBV15	TRBJ2-5	TGTGCCACCAGCTCCCCCGGGACAGAAGAGACCCAGTACTTC	CATSSPGTEETQYF
.	.	TRBV5-1	TRBJ1-1	TGCGCCAGCAGCTTGTACATCACCGGGGTCGGGAACACTGAAGCTTTCTTT	CASSLYITGVGNTEAFF
TRBD2	.	TRBV28	TRBJ2-1	TGTGCCAGCAGGTGGGGGAGGGCCAACAATGAGCAGTTCTTC	CASRWGRANNEQFF
.	.	TRBV6-6	TRBJ1-3	TGTGCCAGCAGTTACTCCTCGCAGGACTCTGGAAACACCATATATTTT	CASSYSSQDSGNTIYF
.	.	TRBV18	TRBJ2-1	TGTGCCAGCTCACCAACTGGCGGGATCAATGAGCAGTTCTTC	CASSPTGGINEQFF
TRBD2	.	TRBV5-1	TRBJ2-1	TGCGCCAGCAGCTTGGTATACGAGGGAGGGCTCTTTGATGAGCAGTTCTTC	CASSLVYEGGLFDEQFF
TRBD1	.	TRBV2	TRBJ2-1	TGTGCCAGCAGTGTTGGACAGGGGTACAATGAGCAGTTCTTC	CASSVGQGYNEQFF